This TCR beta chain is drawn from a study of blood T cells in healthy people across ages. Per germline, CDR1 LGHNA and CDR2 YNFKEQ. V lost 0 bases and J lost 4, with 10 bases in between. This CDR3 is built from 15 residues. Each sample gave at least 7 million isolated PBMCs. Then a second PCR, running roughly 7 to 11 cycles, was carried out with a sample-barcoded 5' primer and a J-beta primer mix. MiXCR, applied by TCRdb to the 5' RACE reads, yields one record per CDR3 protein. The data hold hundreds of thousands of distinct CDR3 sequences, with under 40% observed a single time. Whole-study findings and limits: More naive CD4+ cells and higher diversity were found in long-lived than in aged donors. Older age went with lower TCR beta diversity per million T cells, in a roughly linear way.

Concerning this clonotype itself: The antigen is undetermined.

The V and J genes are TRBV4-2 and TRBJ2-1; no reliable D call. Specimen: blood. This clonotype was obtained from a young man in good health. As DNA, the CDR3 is TGTGCCAGCAGCCAAGACAGGCTAGTATACAATGAGCAGTTCTTC. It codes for CASSQDRLVYNEQFF.